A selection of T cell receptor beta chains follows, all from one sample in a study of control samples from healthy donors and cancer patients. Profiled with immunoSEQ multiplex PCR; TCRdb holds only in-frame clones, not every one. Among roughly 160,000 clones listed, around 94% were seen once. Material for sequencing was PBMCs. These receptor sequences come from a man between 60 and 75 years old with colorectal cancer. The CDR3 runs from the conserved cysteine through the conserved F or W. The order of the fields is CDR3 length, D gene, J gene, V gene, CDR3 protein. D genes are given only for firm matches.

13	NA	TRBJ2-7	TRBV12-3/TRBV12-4	CASSVKGVREQYF
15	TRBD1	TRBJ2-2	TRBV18	CASSPRQGADGELFF
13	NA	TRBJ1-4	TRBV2	CASSDGFREKLFF
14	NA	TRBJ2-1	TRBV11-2	CASSYLDSNNEQFF
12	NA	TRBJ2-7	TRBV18	CASSPSLEEQYF
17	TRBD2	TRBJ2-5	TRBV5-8	CASSPAYGTSGRETQYF
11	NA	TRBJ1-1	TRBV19	CASKQNTEAFF
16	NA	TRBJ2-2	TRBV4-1	CASSRPTGSGTGELFF
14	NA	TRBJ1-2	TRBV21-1	CASSKEIPEDGYTF
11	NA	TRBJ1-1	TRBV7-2	CASSPAPKAFF
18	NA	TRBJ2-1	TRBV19	CASSSSGWAGIVRNEQFF
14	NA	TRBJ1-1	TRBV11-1	CASSLAGDTTEAFF
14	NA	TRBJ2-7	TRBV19	CASSMGPGNYEQYF
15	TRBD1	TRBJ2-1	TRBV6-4	CASSRDRDEYNEQFF
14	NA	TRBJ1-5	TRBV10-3	CAIGGAGRNQPQHF
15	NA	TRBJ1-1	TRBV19	CASSAGWASGTEAFF
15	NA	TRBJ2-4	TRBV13	CASSLPGWAKNIQYF
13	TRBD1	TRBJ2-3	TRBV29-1	CSVRGQLSDTQYF
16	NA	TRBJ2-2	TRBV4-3	CASSQDSGTNTGELFF
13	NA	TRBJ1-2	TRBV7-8	CASSFGESYGYTF
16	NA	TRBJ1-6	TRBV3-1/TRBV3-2	CASSQAGALVNSPLHF
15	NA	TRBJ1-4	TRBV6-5	CASSSSTGLNEKLFF
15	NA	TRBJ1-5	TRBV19	CASSPNRQGNQPQHF
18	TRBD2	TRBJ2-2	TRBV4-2	CASSQETSGGAVGGELFF
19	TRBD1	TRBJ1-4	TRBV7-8	CASSPDRFSARATNEKLFF
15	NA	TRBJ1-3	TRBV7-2	CASSFRGVHGNTIYF
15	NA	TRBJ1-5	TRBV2	CASSVEGNAGTPQHF
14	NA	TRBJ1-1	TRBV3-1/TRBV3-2	CASSQFGDGTEAFF
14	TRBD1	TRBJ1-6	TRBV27	CASSRDRGNSPLHF
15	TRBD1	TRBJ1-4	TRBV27	CASSYNRGSAEKLFF
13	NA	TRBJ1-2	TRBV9	CASSQVGNGGYTF
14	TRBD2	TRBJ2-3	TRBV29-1	CSVISGGSTDTQYF
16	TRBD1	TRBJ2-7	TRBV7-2	CASSPGGGTGLYEQYF
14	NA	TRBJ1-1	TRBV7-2	CASSLAALGTEAFF
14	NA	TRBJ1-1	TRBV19	CASSIAVSGTEAFF
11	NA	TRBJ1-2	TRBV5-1	CASTDAYGYTF
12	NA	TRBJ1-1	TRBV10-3	CAMRGGNTEAFF
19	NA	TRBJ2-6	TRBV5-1	CASSSSSRGRPSGANVLTF
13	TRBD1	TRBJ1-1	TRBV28	CASILGTGLEAFF
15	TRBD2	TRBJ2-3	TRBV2	CASRWGLDSTDTQYF
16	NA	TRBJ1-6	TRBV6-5	CASSYSPLGPGSPLHF
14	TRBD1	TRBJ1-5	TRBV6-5	CASTGRQGEQPQHF
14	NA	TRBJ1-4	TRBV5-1	CASSFSGVNEKLFF
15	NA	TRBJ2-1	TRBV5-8	CASSAVWAPGDEQFF
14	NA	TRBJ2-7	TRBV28	CASSLEFPTYEQYF
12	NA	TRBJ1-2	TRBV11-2	CASSLEGAGRSF